This section outlines one T cell receptor beta chain sequence together with its context. Its specificity is unknown. Just one base apart from a much larger clone, this may be a read error. This entry is derived from a study of T cells in Graves' hyperthyroidism and ophthalmopathy. Those with hyperthyroidism were 18 to 65 years old, newly diagnosed, and ill for under 2 months. Lactation, pregnancy, other autoimmune disease or uncontrolled infection excluded patients. The PBMCs studied were ones that came from roughly 9.1 ml fresh peripheral blood. Template material for amplifying TCR beta CDR3 regions consisted of RNA transcripts. The HTBI primer set drove a first-round RT-PCR of the TCR CDR3. One entry per CDR3 protein, called by TCRdb with MiXCR from the multiplex PCR reads. The table shows about 400,000 distinct CDR3 sequences, with around 16% occurring only once. Findings and caveats of the study: Most thyroid clonotypes with frequency above 0.001 were detected in blood.

V shed 4 bases and J shed 3 bases, with 10 bases lying between them. CDR3 length: 13 amino acids. Germline V CDR1 and CDR2: SEHNR, FQNEAQ (reference sequence). V is TRBV7-9 and J is TRBJ2-7; D unclear. Sequencing input: blood. This TCR was sampled from a woman aged 18-29 years with Graves' hyperthyroidism. This CDR3 is CASSSYLGYEQYF. DNA of the CDR3: TGTGCCAGCAGCTCATACTTGGGCTACGAGCAGTACTTC.